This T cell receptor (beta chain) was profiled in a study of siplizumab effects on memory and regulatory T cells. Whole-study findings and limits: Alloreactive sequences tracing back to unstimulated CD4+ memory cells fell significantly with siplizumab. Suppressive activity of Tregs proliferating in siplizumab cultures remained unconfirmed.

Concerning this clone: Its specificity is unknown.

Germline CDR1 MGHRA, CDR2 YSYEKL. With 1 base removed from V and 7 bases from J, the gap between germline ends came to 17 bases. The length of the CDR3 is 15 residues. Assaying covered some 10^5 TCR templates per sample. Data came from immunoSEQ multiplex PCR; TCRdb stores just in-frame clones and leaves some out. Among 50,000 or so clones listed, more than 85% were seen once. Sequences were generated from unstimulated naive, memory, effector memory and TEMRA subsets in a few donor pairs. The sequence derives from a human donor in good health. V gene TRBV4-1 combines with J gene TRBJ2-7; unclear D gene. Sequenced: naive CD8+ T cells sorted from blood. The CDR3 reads CASSQGNPALGEQYF. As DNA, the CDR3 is TGCGCCAGCAGCCAAGGCAATCCAGCATTGGGGGAGCAGTACTTC.